This TCR beta chain emerged from a study of T-cell memory formation after mild COVID-19. Study results and caveats: Whether second-wave clones peaking at day 37 were SARS-CoV-2 specific went unconfirmed. Clones contracting day 15 to 85 were balanced CD4/CD8; later expanders leaned CD4+. Among contracting clones, CD4+ were mainly CM/EM and CD8+ enriched in EMRA.

With respect to this clonotype: Its antigen is undetermined.

After removal of 2 bases from V and 5 bases from J, the junction contained 14 bases not matched to a gene. This CDR3 comprises 19 residues. Germline CDR1 KGHSH, CDR2 LQKENI. MiXCR, applied by TCRdb to the 5' RACE reads, yields one record per CDR3 protein. The table has roughly 350,000 distinct CDR3 sequences, 25% to 30% seen once. Sequenced material: PBMCs or a T cell subset sorted from them (not recorded which). The gene calls are TRBV18 and TRBJ2-2; 10 positions match TRBD2. This receptor was obtained from an adult woman who had mild COVID-19 (a few samples of this study predate the infection). Cell type and time point are not known. The CDR3 loop reads CASSPFSLAGAGGTGELFF. The CDR3 nucleotides read TGTGCCAGCTCACCATTTAGCCTAGCGGGAGCCGGAGGAACCGGGGAGCTGTTTTTT.